The present T cell receptor (beta chain) was sequenced within a study of blood T cell repertoires in COVID-19. As for the study in general: The United States, Italy and Spain were the sources of the acute and convalescent COVID-19 samples. T cells, B-cell-depleted T cells, or PBMCs provided the cDNA or gDNA that served as material.

Original handling: Amplifying reference gene primers gave estimates of nucleated cell counts. Only in-frame clones appear in the TCRdb table, and some are missing; sequencing was by immunoSEQ multiplex PCR. The V and J calls and the clone size are those of that table, but D and trimming were determined from the DNA. Of around 240,000 clones in the sample, 70% to 90% were seen once. The CDR3 runs 13 residues. The germline V gene encodes CDR1 SGHNT and CDR2 YENEEA. V dropped 6 bases and J dropped 4; count of bases not matched to a gene: 4. As regards this clone: This same CDR3 is encoded by further DNA sequences in the sample.

This chain links TRBV11-3 with TRBJ2-3; 7 bases match TRBD1. The sequencing sample was made of peripheral blood. The sequence came from a middle-aged man with acute or convalescent COVID-19. CDR3 nucleotide sequence: TGTGCCAGCAGTAGACAGGGCCCAGATACGCAGTATTTT. Protein sequence: CASSRQGPDTQYF.